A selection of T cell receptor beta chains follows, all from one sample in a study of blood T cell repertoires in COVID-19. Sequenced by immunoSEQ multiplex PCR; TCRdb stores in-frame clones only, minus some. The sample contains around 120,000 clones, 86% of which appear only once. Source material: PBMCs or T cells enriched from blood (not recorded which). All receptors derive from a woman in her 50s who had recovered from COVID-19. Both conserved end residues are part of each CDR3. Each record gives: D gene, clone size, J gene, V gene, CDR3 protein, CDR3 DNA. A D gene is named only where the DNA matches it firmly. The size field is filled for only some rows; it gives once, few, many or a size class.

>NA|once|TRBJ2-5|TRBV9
CASSVVPGRQETQYF
TGTGCCAGCAGCGTAGTCCCGGGAAGGCAAGAGACCCAGTACTTC
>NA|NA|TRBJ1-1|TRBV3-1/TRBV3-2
CASSQDRGTEAFF
TGTGCCAGCAGCCAAGACAGGGGCACTGAAGCTTTCTTT
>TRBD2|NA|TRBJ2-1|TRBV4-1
CASSQQVSSGGFYNEQFF
TGCGCCAGCAGCCAGCAGGTTTCTAGCGGGGGTTTCTACAATGAGCAGTTCTTC
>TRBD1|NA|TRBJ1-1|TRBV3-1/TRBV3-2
CASSQDQGAVGEAFF
TGTGCCAGCAGCCAAGATCAGGGGGCGGTCGGTGAAGCTTTCTTT
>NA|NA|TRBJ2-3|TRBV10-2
CASSELQIGTDTQYF
TGCGCCAGCAGTGAGTTGCAGATCGGCACAGATACGCAGTATTTT
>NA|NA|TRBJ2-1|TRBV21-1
CASSSQMDRAGQFF
TGTGCCAGCAGCTCCCAAATGGACAGGGCTGGGCAGTTCTTC
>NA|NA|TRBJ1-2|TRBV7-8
CASSRGGGLQDGYTF
TGTGCCAGCAGCCGAGGGGGGGGTCTACAGGATGGCTACACCTTC
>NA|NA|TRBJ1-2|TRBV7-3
CASNIGGAPGYTF
TGTGCCAGCAACATAGGAGGGGCGCCTGGCTACACCTTC
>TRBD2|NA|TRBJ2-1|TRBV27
CASSLGSGAYNEQFF
TGTGCCAGCAGTTTAGGGAGCGGGGCCTACAATGAGCAGTTCTTC
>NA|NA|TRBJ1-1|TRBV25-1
CASSGSYWGDTEAFF
TGTGCCAGCAGTGGGTCCTACTGGGGAGACACTGAAGCTTTCTTT
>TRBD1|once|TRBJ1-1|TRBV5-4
CASSPPGTAEAFF
TGTGCCAGCAGCCCGCCTGGGACAGCCGAAGCTTTCTTT
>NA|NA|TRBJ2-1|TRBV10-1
CASSDGLNEQFF
TGCGCCAGCAGTGACGGACTCAATGAGCAGTTCTTC
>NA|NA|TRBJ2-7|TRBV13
CASSPDNGDEQYF
TGTGCCAGCAGCCCAGACAACGGCGACGAGCAGTACTTC
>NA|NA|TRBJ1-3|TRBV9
CASSVEEGGSGNTIYF
TGTGCCAGCAGCGTAGAAGAAGGAGGGTCTGGAAACACCATATATTTT
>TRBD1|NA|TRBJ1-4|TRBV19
CASSMQEGARKLFF
TGTGCCAGTAGTATGCAGGAGGGGGCCAGAAAACTGTTTTTT
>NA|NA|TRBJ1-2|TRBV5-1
CASTLESATNYGYTF
TGCGCCAGCACCCTGGAGTCTGCTACTAACTATGGCTACACCTTC
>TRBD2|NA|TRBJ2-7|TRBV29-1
CSASGGNSYEQYF
TGCAGCGCAAGCGGGGGGAACTCCTACGAGCAGTACTTC
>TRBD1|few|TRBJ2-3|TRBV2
CASHRQGVTDTQYF
TGTGCCAGCCACCGACAGGGAGTCACAGATACGCAGTATTTT
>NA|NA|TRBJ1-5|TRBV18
CASSLQTHSNQPQHF
TGTGCCAGCTCACTCCAGACTCATAGCAATCAGCCCCAGCATTTT
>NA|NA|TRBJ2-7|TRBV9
CASSVAEGPGYEQYF
TGTGCCAGCAGCGTAGCCGAGGGCCCGGGCTACGAGCAGTACTTC
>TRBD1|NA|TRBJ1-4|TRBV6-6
CASSRTGQGSNEKLFF
TGTGCCAGCAGTCGAACCGGACAGGGGAGTAATGAAAAACTGTTTTTT
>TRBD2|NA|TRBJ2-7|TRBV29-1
CSVAPGGYEQYF
TGCAGCGTTGCCCCGGGAGGTTACGAGCAGTACTTC
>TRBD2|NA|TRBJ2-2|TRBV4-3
CASSQGMLAGGPFGELFF
TGCGCCAGCAGCCAAGGGATGTTAGCGGGGGGGCCATTCGGGGAGCTGTTTTTT
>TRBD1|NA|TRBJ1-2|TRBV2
CASRALRDRVLANYGYTF
TGTGCCAGCAGAGCGTTGAGGGACAGGGTACTGGCTAACTATGGCTACACCTTC
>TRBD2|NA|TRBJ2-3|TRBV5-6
CASSSRWTSASTDTQYF
TGTGCCAGCAGCTCCCGCTGGACTAGTGCTAGCACAGATACGCAGTATTTT
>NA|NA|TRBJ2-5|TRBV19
CASSTRTVRQETQYF
TGTGCCAGTAGTACGCGGACTGTCCGACAAGAGACCCAGTACTTC
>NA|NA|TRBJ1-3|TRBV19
CASSSTPGIWTGNTIYF
TGTGCCAGTAGTTCAACCCCCGGGATTTGGACTGGAAACACCATATATTTT